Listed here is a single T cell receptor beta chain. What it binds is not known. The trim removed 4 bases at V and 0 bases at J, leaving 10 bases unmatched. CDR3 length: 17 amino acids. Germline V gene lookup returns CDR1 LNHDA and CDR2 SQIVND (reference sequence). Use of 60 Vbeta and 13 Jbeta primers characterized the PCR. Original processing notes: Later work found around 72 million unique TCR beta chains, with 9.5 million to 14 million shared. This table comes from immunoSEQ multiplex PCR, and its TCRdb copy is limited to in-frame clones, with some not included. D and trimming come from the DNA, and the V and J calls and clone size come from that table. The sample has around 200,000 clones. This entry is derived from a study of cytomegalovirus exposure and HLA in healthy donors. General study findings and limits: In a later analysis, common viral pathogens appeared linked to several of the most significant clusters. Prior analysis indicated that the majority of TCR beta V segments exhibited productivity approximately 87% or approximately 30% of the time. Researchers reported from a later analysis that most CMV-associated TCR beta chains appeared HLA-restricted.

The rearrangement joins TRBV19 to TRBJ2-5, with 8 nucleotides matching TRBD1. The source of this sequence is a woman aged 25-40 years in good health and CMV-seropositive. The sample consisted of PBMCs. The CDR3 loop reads CASSTEEPGQDQETQYF. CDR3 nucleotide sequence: TGTGCCAGTAGTACCGAAGAACCGGGACAGGACCAAGAGACCCAGTACTTC. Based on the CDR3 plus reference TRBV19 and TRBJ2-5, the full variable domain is DGGITQSPKYLFRKEGQNVTLSCEQNLNHDAMYWYRQDPGQGLRLIYYSQIVNDFQKGDIAEGYSVSREKKESFPLTVTSAQKNPTAFYLCASSTEEPGQDQETQYFGPGTRLLVL.